The T cell receptor beta chain under discussion was sequenced for a study of shared clonotypes between healthy human individuals. Here immunoSEQ multiplex PCR was the method, and the copy in TCRdb shows in-frame clones only, minus some. The data contain about 1.1 million clones, around three quarters of them singletons. Trimming took 1 base from V and 6 from J, leaving 18 bases between them. The germline V gene has CDR1 MDHEN and CDR2 SYDVKM. The CDR3 contains 16 residues. Donors, healthy HIV-negative adults, lacked recent acute infections or vaccinations. There were only Caucasian adults among the donors, and all lived in Nashville, Tennessee.

This receptor was identified in a man younger than 35 in good health. Some clones in this sample may be carry-over from other donors' samples. Sequencing used memory CD4+ T cells from PBMCs. Subset indicated: CD45RA-negative fraction. The chain recombines TRBV28 with TRBJ1-2; D unresolved. The DNA of the CDR3 is TGTGCCAGCAGTTTATCCGAAGCGGCAACATGGAATGGCTACACCTTC. The encoded protein is CASSLSEAATWNGYTF.